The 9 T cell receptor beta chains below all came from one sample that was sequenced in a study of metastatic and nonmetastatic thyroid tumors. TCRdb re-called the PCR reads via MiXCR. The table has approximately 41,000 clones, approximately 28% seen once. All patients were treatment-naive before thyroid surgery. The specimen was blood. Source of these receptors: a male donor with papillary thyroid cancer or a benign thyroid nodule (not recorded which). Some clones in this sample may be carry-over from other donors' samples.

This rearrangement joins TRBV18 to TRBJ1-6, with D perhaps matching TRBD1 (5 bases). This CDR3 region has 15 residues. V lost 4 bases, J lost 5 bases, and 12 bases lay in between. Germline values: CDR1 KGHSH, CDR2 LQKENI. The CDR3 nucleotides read TGTGCCAGCTCACTCCCCGGGGGGAATAATTCACCCCTCCACTTT. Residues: CASSLPGGNNSPLHF. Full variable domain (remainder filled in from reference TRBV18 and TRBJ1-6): NAGVMQNPRHLVRRRGQEARLRCSPMKGHSHVYWYRQLPEEGLKFMVYLQKENIIDESGMPKERFSAEFPKEGPSILRIQQVVRGDSAAYFCASSLPGGNNSPLHFGNGTRLTVT.

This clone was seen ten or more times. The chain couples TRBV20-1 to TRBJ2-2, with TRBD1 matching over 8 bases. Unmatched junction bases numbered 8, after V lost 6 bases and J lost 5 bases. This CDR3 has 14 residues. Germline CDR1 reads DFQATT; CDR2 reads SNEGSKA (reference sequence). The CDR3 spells CSARRDRLTGELFF. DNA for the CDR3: TGCAGTGCCCGCCGGGACAGGTTAACCGGGGAGCTGTTTTTT.

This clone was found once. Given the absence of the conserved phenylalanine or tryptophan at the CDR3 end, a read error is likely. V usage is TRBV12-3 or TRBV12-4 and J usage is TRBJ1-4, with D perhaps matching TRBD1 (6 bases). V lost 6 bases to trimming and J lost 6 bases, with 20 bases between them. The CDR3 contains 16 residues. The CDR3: CASSLAWGAQYEKLFY. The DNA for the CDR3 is TGTGCCAGCAGCCTAGCTTGGGGGGCCCAGTATGAAAAACTGTTTTAT.

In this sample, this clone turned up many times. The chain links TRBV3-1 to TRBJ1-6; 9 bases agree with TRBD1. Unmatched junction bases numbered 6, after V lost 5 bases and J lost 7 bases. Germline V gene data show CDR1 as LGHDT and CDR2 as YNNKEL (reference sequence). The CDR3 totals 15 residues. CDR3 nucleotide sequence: TGTGCCAGCAGCATAGGGACAGGGCAGAATTCACCCCTCCACTTT. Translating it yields CASSIGTGQNSPLHF.

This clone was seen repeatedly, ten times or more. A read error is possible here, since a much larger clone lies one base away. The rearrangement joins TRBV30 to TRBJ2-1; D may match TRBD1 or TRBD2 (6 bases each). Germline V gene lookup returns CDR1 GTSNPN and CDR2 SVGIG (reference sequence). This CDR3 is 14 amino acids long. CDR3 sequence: CAWSLGGGYNEQLF. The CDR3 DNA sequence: TGTGCCTGGAGTTTAGGGGGAGGCTACAATGAGCAGCTCTTC.

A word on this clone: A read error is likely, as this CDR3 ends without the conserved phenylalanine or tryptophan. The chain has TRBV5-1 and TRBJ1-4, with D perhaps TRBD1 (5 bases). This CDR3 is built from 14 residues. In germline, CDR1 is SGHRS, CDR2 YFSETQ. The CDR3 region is CSSSQGSPPEKLFC. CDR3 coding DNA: TGCTCCAGCAGCCAGGGATCCCCGCCTGAAAAACTGTTTTGT.

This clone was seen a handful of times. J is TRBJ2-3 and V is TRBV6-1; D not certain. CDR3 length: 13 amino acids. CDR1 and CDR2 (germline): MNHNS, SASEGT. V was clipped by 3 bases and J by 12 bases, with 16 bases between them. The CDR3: CASSDSSTDIQYF. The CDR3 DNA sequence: TGTGCCAGCAGTGACTCCAGCACAGATATTCAGTATTTT.

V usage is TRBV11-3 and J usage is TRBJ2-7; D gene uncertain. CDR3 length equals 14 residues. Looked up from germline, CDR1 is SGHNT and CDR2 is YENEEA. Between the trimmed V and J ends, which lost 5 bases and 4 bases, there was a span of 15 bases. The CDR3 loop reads CASSNDNNQYEQYF. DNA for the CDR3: TGTGCCAGCAGCAACGATAACAATCAATACGAGCAGTACTTC.

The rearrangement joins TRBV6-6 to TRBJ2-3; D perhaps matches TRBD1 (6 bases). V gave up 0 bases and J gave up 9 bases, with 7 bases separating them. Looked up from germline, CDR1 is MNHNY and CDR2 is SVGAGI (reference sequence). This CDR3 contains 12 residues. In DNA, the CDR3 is TGTGCCAGCAGTTACTCAGGGGGAACGCAGTATTTT. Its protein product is CASSYSGGTQYF.